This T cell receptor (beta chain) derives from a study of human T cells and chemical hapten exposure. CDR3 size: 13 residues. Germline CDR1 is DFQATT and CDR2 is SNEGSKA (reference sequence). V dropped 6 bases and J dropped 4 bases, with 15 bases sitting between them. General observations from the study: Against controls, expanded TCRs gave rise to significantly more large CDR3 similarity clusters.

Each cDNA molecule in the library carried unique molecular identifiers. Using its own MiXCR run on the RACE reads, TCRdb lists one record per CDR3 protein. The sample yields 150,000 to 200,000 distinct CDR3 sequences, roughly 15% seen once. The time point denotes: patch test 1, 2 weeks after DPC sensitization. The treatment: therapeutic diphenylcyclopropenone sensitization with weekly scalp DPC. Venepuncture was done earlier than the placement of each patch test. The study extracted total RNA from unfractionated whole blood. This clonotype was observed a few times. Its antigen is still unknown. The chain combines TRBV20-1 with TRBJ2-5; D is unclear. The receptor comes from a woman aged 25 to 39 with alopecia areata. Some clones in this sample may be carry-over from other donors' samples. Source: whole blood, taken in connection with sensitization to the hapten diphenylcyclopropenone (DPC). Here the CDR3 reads CSAPGPLRETQYF. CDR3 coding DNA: TGCAGTGCCCCGGGCCCCCTGCGAGAGACCCAGTACTTC.